This TCR beta chain was profiled in a study of CD8+ T cells in alopecia areata. Extraction and reverse transcription of RNA yielded cDNA as the sequencing template. This table comes from immunoSEQ multiplex PCR, and its TCRdb copy is limited to in-frame clones, with some not included. Among about 74,000 clones, approximately 29% were seen once, and the ten largest hold 15%. V was clipped by 4 bases and J by 4 bases; unmatched bases: 6. The CDR3 has 15 amino acids. Per the germline V gene, CDR1 is SGHAT and CDR2 is FQNNGV. Documented treatment: oral pan-JAK inhibitor, 5-10 mg twice daily. Sorting from PBMCs produced CD4+ and CD8+ T cells.

Sample: CD8+ T cells sorted from blood, taken at week 4, from a patient treated with tofacitinib. This sequence originates from a human donor with alopecia areata. J is TRBJ2-7 and V is TRBV11-2; TRBD2 agrees at 11 bases. The CDR3 coding sequence is TGTGCCAGCAGCTCCACCGGGACTAGCGGATACGAGCAGTACTTC. It codes for CASSSTGTSGYEQYF.